The clone carrying this TCR beta chain was observed a handful of times. What it binds is not known. The record originates from a study of CD8+ T cells in alopecia areata. Points from the study as a whole: Clonality in the scalp and expanded CD8+ clones ranked among the top 100 were significantly decreased by tofacitinib.

As the sequencing template, cDNA was produced by extracting RNA and reverse transcribing it. Clones were read by immunoSEQ multiplex PCR, and TCRdb kept only the in-frame ones, dropping some. Among about 76,000 clones listed, 60% to 70% were seen once. The CDR3 runs to 17 residues. V was clipped by 2 bases and J by 0 bases; unmatched bases: 9. CDR1 and CDR2 from the germline V gene are MGHRA and YSYEKL. The treatment was: oral pan-JAK inhibitor, 5-10 mg twice daily. This receptor was obtained from a human donor with alopecia areata. The source material was CD8+ T cells sorted from blood, sampled at week 24, from a patient treated with tofacitinib. The rearrangement uses TRBV4-1 and TRBJ2-5; TRBD2 agrees at 7 bases. The CDR3 coding sequence is TGCGCCAGCAGCCAAAGAGTTACGGGACTAAACCAAGAGACCCAGTACTTC. The encoded protein is CASSQRVTGLNQETQYF.